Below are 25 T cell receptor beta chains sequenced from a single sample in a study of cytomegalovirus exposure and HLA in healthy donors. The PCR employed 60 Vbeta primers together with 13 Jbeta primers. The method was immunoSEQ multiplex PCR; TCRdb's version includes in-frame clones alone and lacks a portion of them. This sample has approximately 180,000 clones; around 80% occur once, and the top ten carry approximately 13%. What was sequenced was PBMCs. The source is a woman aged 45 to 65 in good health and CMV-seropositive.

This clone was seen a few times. CDR3 loop: CASSLEAGSETQYF. In DNA, the CDR3 is TGTGCCAGCAGCTTAGAGGCAGGGTCAGAGACCCAGTACTTC. The rearrangement links TRBV11-3 to TRBJ2-5; TRBD1 might be the D (5 bases). This CDR3 has 14 amino acids. Trimming pared 0 bases from V and 4 bases from J, leaving 9 bases between. Germline V gene data show CDR1 as SGHNT and CDR2 as YENEEA.

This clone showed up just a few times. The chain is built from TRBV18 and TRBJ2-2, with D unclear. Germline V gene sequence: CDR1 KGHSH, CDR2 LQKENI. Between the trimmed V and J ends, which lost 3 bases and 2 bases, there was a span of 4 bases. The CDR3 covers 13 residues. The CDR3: CASSPFNTGELFF. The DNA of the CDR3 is TGTGCCAGCTCACCCTTTAACACCGGGGAGCTGTTTTTT.

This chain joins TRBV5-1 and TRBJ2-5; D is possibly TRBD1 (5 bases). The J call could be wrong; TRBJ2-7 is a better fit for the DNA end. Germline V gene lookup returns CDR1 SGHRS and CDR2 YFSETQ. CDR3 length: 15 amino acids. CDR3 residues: CASSLAGRNHYEQYF. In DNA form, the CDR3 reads TGCGCCAGCAGCTTGGCAGGGCGGAATCACTACGAGCAGTACTTC.

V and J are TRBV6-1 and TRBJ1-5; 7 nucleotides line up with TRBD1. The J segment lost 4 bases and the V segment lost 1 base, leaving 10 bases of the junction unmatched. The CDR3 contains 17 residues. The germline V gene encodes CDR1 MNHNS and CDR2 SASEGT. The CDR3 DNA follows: TGTGCCAGCAGTGAAGTAGCAGGGGGGTGGGGAAATCAGCCCCAGCATTTT. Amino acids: CASSEVAGGWGNQPQHF.

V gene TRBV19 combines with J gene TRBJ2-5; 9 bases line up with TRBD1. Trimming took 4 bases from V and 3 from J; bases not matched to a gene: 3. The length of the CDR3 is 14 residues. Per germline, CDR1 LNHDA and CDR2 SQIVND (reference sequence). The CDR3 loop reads CASSRGQGKETQYF. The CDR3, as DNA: TGTGCCAGTAGTAGGGGACAGGGAAAAGAGACCCAGTACTTC. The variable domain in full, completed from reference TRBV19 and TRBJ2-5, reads DGGITQSPKYLFRKEGQNVTLSCEQNLNHDAMYWYRQDPGQGLRLIYYSQIVNDFQKGDIAEGYSVSREKKESFPLTVTSAQKNPTAFYLCASSRGQGKETQYFGPGTRLLVL.

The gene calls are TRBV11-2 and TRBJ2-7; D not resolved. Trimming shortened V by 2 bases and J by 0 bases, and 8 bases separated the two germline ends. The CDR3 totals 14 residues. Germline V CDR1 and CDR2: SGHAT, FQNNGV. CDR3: CASSLTVYSYEQYF. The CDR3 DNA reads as TGTGCCAGCAGCTTAACAGTTTACTCCTACGAGCAGTACTTC. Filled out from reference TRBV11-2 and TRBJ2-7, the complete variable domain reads EAGVAQSPRYKIIEKRQSVAFWCNPISGHATLYWYQQILGQGPKLLIQFQNNGVVDDSQLPKDRFSAERLKGVDSTLKIQPAKLEDSAVYLCASSLTVYSYEQYFGPGTRLTVT.

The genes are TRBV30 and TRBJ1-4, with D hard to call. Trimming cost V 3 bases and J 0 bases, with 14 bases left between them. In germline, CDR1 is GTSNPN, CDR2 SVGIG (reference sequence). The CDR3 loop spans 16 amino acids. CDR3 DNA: TGTGCCTGGAGCCAGATATATCGTGCAACTAATGAAAAACTGTTTTTT. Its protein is CAWSQIYRATNEKLFF.

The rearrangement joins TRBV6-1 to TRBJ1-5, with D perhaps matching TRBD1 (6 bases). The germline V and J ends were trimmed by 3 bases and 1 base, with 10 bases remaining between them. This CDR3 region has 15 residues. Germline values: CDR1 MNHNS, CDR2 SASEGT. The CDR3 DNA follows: TGTGCCAGCAGTGAGGGACACATCAGCAATCAGCCCCAGCATTTT. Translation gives CASSEGHISNQPQHF.

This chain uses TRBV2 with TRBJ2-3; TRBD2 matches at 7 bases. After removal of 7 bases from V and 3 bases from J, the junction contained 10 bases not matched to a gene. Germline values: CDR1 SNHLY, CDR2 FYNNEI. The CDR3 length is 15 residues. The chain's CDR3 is CASTAGTIRTDTQYF. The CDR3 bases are TGTGCCAGCACCGCAGGGACTATACGAACAGATACGCAGTATTTT.

The CDR3 nucleotides read TGTGCCAGCAGTCTCTTACCGGAGGGCTTCCCACCCTTTTACGAGCAGTACTTC. This translates into CASSLLPEGFPPFYEQYF. The chain has TRBV4-2 and TRBJ2-7, with D tentatively TRBD2 (6 bases). Germline V gene data show CDR1 as LGHNA and CDR2 as YNFKEQ. V was pared by 6 bases and J by 4 bases, with 28 bases between. The CDR3 is 18 amino acids.

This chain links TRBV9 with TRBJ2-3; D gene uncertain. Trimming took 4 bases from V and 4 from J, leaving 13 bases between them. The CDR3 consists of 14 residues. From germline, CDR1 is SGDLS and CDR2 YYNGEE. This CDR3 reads CASSPPQVSDTQYF. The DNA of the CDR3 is TGTGCCAGCAGCCCCCCCCAGGTTTCAGATACGCAGTATTTT.

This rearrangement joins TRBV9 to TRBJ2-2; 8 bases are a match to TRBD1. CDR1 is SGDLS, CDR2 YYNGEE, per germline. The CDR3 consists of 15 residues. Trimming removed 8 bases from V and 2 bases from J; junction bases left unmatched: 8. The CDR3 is CASTGTGDNTGELFF. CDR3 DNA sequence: TGTGCCAGTACCGGGACAGGAGATAACACCGGGGAGCTGTTTTTT.

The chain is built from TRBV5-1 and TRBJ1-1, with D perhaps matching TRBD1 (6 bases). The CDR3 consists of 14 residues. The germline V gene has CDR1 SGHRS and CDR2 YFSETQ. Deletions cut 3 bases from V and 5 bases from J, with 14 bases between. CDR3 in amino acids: CASSSSGVRTEAFF. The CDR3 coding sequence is TGCGCCAGCAGCTCCTCAGGGGTTAGGACTGAAGCTTTCTTT.

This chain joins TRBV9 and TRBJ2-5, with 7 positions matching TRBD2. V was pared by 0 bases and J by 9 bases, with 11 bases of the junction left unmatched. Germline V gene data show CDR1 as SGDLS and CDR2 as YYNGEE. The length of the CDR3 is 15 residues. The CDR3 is CASSVAGTSAVAQYF. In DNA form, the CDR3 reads TGTGCCAGCAGCGTAGCGGGAACTAGCGCTGTGGCCCAGTACTTC.

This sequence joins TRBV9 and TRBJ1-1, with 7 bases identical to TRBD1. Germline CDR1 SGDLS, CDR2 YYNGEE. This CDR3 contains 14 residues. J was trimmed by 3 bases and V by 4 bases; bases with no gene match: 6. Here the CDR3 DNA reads TGTGCCAGCAGCCTCCGACAGGGTTACACTGAAGCTTTCTTT. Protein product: CASSLRQGYTEAFF.

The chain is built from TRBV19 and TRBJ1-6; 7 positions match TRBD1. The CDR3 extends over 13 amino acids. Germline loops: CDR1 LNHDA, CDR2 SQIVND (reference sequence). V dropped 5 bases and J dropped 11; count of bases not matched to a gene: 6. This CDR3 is CASSDRAGAPLHF. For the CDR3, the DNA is TGTGCCAGTAGTGACAGGGCCGGGGCACCCCTCCACTTT.

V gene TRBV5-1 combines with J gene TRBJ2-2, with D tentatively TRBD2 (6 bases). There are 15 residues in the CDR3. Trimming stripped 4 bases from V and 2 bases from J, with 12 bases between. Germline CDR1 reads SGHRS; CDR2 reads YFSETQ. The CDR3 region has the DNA TGCGCCAGCAGCGCGGGACTCCAAAACACCGGGGAGCTGTTTTTT. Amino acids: CASSAGLQNTGELFF.

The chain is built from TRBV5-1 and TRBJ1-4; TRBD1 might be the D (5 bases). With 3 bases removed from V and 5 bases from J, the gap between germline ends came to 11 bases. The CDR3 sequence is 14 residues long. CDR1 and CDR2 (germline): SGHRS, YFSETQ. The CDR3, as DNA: TGCGCCAGCAGCTCCGGGACTGAAAATGAAAAACTGTTTTTT. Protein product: CASSSGTENEKLFF.

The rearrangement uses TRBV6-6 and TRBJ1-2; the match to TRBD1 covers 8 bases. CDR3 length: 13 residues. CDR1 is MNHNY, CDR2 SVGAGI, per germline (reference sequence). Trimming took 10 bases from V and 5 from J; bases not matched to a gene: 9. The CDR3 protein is CATGQGFGYGYTF. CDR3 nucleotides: TGTGCCACCGGACAGGGCTTCGGGTATGGCTACACCTTC.

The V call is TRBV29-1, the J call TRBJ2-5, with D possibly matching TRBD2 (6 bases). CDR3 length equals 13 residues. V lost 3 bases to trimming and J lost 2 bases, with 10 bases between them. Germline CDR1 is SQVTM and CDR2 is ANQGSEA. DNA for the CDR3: TGCAGCGTTGAGTCTAGCGTTCAAGAGACCCAGTACTTC. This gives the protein CSVESSVQETQYF.

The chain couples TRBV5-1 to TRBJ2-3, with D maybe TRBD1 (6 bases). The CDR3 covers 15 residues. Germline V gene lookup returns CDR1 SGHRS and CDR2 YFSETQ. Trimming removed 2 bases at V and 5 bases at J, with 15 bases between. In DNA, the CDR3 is TGCGCCAGCAGCTTTATACAGGGAGCCGTAGATACGCAGTATTTT. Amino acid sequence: CASSFIQGAVDTQYF.

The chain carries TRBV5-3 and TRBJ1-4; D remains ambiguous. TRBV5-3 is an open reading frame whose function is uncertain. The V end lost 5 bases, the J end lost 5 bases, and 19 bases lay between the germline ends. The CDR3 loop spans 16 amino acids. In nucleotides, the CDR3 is TGTGCCAGAAGAGGAGGGCCCGTCCCCCCAAATGAAAAACTGTTTTTT. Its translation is CARRGGPVPPNEKLFF.

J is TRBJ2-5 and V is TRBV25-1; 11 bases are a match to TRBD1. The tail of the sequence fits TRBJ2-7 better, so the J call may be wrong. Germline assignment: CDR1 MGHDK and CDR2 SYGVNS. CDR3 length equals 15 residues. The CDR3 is CASSTYGQGAGEQYF. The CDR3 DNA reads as TGTGCCAGCAGTACTTACGGACAGGGGGCAGGCGAGCAGTACTTC.

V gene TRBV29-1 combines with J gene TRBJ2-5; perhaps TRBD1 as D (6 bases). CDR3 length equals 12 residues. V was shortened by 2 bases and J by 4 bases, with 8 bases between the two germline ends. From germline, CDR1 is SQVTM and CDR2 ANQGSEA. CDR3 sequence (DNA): TGCAGCGTTGAATCAGGGGCAGAGACCCAGTACTTC. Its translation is CSVESGAETQYF. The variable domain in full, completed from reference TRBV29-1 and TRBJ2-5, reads SAVISQKPSRDICQRGTSLTIQCQVDSQVTMMFWYRQQPGQSLTLIATANQGSEATYESGFVIDKFPISRPNLTFSTLTVSNMSPEDSSIYLCSVESGAETQYFGPGTRLLVL.

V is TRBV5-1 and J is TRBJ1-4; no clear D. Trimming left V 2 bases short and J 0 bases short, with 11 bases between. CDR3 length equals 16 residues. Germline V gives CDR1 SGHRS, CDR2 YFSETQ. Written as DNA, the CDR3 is TGCGCCAGCAGCTTAGAAGCACTAGCAACTAATGAAAAACTGTTTTTT. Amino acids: CASSLEALATNEKLFF.